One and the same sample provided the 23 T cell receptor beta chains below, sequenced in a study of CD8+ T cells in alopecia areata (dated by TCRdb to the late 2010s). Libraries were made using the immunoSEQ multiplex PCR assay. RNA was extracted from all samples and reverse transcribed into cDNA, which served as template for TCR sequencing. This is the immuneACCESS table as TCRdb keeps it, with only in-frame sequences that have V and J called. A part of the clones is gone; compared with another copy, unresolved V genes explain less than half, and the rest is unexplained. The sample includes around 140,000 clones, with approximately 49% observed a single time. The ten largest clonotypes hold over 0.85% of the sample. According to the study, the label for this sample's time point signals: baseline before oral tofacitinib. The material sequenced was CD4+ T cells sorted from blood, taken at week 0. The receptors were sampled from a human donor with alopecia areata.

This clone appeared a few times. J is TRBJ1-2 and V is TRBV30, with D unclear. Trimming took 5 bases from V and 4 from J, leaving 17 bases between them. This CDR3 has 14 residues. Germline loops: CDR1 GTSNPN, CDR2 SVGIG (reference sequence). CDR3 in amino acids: CAWGRPGLAYGYTF. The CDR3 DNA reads TGTGCCTGGGGACGTCCCGGCCTAGCCTATGGCTACACCTTC.

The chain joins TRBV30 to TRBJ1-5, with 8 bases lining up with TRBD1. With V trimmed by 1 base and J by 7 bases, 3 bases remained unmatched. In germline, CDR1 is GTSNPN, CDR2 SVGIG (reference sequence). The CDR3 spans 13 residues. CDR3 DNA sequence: TGTGCCTGGAGTGATGACAGGGGACAGCCCCAGCATTTT. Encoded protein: CAWSDDRGQPQHF.

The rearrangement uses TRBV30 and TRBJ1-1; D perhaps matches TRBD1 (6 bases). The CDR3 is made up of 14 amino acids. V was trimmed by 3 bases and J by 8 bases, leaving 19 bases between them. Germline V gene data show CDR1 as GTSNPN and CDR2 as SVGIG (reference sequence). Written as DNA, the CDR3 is TGTGCCTGGAGCCTTGCGGGGGCATCTAACGAAGCTTTCTTT. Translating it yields CAWSLAGASNEAFF.

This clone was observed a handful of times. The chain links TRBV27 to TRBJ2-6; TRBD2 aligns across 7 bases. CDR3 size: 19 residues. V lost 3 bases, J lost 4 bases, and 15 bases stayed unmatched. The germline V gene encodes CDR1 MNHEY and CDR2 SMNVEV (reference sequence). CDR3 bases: TGTGCCAGCAGTTTCGGATTGGGAGGGCCTAACGGGGGGGCCAACGTCCTGACTTTC. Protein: CASSFGLGGPNGGANVLTF.

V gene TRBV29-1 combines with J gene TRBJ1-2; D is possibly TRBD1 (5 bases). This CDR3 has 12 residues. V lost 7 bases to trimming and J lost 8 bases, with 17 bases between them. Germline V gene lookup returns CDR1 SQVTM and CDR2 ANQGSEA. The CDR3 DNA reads TGCAGCGCAATGCGGACATCCGAGGGCTACACCTTC. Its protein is CSAMRTSEGYTF.

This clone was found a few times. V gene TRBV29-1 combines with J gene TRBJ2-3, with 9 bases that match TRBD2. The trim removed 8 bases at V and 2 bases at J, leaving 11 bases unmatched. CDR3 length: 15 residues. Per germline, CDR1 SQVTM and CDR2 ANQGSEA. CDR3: CSIPLAGANTDTQYF. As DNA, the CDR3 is TGCAGCATCCCCTTAGCGGGAGCGAACACAGATACGCAGTATTTT.

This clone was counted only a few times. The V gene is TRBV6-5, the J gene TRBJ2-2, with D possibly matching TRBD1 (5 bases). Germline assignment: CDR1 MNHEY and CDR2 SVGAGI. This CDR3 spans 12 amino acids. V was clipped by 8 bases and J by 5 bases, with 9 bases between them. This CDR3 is CASFPGTGELFF. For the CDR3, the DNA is TGTGCCAGCTTTCCAGGGACCGGGGAGCTGTTTTTT.

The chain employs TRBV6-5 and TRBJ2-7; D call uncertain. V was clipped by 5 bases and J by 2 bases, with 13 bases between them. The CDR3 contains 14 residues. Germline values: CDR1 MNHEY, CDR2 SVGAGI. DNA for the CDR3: TGTGCCAGCAGTCCAAAGGGCTTCACCTACGAGCAGTACTTC. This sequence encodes CASSPKGFTYEQYF.

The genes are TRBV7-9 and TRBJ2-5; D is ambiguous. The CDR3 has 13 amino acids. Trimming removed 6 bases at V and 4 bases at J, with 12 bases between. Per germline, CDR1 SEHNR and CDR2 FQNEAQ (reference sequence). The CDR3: CASRDGRRETQYF. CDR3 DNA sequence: TGTGCCAGCAGGGACGGTCGTCGAGAGACCCAGTACTTC.

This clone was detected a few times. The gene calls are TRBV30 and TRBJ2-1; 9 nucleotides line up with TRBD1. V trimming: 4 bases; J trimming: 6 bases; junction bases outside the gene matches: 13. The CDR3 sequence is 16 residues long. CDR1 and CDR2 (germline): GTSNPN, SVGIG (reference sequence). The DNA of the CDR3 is TGTGCCTGGAACACCTCTCCGGGACAGGGACCCAATGAGCAGTTCTTC. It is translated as CAWNTSPGQGPNEQFF. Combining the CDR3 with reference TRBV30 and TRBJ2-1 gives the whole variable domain SQTIHQWPATLVQPVGSPLSLECTVEGTSNPNLYWYRQAAGRGLQLLFYSVGIGQISSEVPQNLSASRPQDRQFILSSKKLLLSDSGFYLCAWNTSPGQGPNEQFFGPGTRLTVL.

CDR3 DNA sequence: TGTGCCAGCAGTTTGACGACAGGGGGCACGACCCAGCATTTT. Protein: CASSLTTGGTTQHF. The V and J genes are TRBV6-6 and TRBJ1-5, with 10 bases that match TRBD1. V gave up 4 bases and J gave up 11 bases; unmatched junction bases: 8. CDR1 is MNHNY, CDR2 SVGAGI, per germline (reference sequence). There are 14 residues in the CDR3.

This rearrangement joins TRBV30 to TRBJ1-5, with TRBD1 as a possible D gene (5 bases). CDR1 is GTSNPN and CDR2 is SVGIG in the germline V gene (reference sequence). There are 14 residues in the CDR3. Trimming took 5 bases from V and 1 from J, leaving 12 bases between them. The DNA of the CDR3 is TGTGCCTGGTCTACGGGGGGGAGCAATCAGCCCCAGCATTTT. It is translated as CAWSTGGSNQPQHF.

Here the CDR3 reads CASSRQTDEQYF. As DNA, the CDR3 is TGTGCCAGCTCACGACAAACCGACGAGCAGTACTTC. The V gene is TRBV18, the J gene TRBJ2-7; D is unresolved. This CDR3 region has 12 residues. CDR1 KGHSH and CDR2 LQKENI come from the germline V gene. V gave up 4 bases and J gave up 5 bases, with 9 bases separating them.

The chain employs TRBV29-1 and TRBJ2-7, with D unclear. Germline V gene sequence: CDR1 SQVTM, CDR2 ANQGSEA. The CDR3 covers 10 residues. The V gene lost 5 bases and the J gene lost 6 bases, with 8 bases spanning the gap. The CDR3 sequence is CSVLEFEQYF. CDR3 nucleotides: TGCAGCGTTTTGGAGTTCGAGCAGTACTTC.

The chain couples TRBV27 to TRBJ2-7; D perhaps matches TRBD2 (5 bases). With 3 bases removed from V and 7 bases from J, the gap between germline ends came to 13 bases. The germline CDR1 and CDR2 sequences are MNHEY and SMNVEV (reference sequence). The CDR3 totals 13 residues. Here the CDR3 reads CASSFSGSGEQYF. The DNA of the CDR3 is TGTGCCAGCAGTTTTAGTGGGAGCGGTGAGCAGTACTTC.

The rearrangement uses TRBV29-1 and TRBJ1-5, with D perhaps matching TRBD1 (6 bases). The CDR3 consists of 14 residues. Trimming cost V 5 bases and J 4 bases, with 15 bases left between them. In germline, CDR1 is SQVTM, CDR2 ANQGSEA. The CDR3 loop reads CSVRVTGGNQPQHF. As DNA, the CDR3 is TGCAGCGTTCGGGTGACAGGAGGTAATCAGCCCCAGCATTTT.

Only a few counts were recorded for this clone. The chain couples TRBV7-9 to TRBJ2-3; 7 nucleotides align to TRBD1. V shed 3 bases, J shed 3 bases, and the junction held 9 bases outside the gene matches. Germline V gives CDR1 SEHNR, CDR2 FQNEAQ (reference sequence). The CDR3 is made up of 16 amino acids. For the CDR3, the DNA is TGTGCCAGCAGCTTTCCCCACAGGGGTAGGACAGATACGCAGTATTTT. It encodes CASSFPHRGRTDTQYF.

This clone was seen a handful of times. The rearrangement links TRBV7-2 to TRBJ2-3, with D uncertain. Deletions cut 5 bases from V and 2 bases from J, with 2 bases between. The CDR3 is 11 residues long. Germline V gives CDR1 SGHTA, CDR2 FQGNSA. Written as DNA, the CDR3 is TGTGCCAGCAGCCCCACAGATACGCAGTATTTT. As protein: CASSPTDTQYF.

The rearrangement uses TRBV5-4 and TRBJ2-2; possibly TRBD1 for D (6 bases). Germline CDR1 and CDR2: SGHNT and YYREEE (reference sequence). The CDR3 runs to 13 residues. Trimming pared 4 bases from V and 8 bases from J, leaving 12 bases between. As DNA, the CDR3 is TGTGCCAGCAGCGCCGACAGGTCGGGGGAGCTGTTTTTT. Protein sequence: CASSADRSGELFF.

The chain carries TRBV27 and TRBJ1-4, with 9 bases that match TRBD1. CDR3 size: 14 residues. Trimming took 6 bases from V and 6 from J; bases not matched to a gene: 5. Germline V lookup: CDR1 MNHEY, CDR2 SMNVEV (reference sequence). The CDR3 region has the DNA TGTGCCAGCAGATACAGGGGGCGGGATGAAAAACTGTTTTTT. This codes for CASRYRGRDEKLFF.

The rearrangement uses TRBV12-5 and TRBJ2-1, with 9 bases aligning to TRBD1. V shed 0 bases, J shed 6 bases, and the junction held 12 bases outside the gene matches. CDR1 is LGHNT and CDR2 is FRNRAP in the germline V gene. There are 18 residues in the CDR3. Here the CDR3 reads CASGLVDITGGMGNEQFF. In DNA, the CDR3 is TGTGCTAGTGGTTTGGTTGACATAACAGGGGGCATGGGCAATGAGCAGTTCTTC.

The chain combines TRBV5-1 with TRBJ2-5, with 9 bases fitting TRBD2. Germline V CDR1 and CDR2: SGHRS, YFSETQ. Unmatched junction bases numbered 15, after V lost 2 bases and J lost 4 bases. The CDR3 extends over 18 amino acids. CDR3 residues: CASSFGLAGINRRETQYF. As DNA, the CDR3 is TGCGCCAGCAGCTTCGGGCTAGCGGGAATTAATCGGAGAGAGACCCAGTACTTC.

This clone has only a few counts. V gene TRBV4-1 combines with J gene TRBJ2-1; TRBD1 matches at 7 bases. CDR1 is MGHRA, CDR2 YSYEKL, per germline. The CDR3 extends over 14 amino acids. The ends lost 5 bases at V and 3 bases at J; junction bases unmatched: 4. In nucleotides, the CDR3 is TGCGCCAGCAGCTTGGGACAGAACTACAATGAGCAGTTCTTC. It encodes CASSLGQNYNEQFF.